This T cell receptor (beta chain) derives from a study of blood T cell repertoires in COVID-19. For the study at large: PBMCs, B-cell-depleted T cells, or T cells were the source of the cDNA or gDNA that made up the material.

V shed 6 bases, J shed 8 bases, and the junction held 13 bases outside the gene matches. CDR3 length equals 14 residues. Germline V gene data show CDR1 as SQVTM and CDR2 as ANQGSEA. How the authors handled the data: Reference gene primer amplification yielded estimated nucleated cell counts. Clones were sequenced by immunoSEQ multiplex PCR, and TCRdb holds only the in-frame ones, with some missing. Clone size and the V and J calls come from that table; the DNA yielded D and trimming. The sample records some 180,000 clones, about 88% being singletons. This clone was recorded only once. This clonotype originated in a man in his forties or fifties with active or convalescent COVID-19. Sequencing was performed on peripheral blood. V usage is TRBV29-1 and J usage is TRBJ2-1, with 7 bases matching TRBD2. The CDR3 nucleotides read TGCAGCGTCCGGATCGGCGGGAGAAACGATGAGCAGTTCTTC. This codes for CSVRIGGRNDEQFF.